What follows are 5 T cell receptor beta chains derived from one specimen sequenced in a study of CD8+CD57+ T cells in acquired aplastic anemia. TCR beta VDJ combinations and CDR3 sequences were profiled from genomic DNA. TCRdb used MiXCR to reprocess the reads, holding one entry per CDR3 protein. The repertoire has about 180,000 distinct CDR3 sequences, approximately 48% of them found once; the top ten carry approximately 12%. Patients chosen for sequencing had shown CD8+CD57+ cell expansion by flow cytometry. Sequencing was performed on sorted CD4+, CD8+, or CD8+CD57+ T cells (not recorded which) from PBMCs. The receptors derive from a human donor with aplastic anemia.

CDR3 region: CASSLEPTSGTTDTQYF. The CDR3 DNA sequence: TGTGCCAGCAGCTTGGAGCCGACTAGCGGGACCACAGATACGCAGTATTTT. The rearrangement uses TRBV5-4 and TRBJ2-3; 11 bases fit TRBD2. Trimming took 0 bases from V and 2 from J; bases not matched to a gene: 5. The germline V gene encodes CDR1 SGHNT and CDR2 YYREEE (reference sequence). The length of the CDR3 is 17 residues.

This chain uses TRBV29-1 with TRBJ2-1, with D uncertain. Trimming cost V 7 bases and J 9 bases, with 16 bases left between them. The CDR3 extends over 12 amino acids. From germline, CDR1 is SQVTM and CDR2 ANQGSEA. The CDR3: CSALAESGEQFF. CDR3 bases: TGCAGCGCCCTGGCGGAGTCGGGTGAGCAGTTCTTC.

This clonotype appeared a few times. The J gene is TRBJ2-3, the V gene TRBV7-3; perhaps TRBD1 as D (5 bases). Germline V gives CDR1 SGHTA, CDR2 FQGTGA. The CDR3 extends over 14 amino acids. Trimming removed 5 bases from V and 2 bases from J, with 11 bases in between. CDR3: CASSPGQDTDTQYF. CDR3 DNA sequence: TGTGCCAGCAGCCCCGGACAAGACACAGATACGCAGTATTTT.

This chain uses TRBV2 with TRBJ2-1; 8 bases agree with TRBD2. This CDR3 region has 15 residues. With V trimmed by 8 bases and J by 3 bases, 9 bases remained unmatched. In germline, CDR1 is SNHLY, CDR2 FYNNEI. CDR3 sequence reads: CASRSQGLDYNEQFF. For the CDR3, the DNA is TGTGCCAGCCGGAGCCAGGGACTAGACTACAATGAGCAGTTCTTC.

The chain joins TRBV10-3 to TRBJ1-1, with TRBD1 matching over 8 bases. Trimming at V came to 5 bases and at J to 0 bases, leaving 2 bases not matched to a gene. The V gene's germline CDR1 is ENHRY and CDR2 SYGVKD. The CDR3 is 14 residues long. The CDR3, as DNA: TGTGCCATCAGTAGACAGGGGATGAACACTGAAGCTTTCTTT. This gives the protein CAISRQGMNTEAFF.